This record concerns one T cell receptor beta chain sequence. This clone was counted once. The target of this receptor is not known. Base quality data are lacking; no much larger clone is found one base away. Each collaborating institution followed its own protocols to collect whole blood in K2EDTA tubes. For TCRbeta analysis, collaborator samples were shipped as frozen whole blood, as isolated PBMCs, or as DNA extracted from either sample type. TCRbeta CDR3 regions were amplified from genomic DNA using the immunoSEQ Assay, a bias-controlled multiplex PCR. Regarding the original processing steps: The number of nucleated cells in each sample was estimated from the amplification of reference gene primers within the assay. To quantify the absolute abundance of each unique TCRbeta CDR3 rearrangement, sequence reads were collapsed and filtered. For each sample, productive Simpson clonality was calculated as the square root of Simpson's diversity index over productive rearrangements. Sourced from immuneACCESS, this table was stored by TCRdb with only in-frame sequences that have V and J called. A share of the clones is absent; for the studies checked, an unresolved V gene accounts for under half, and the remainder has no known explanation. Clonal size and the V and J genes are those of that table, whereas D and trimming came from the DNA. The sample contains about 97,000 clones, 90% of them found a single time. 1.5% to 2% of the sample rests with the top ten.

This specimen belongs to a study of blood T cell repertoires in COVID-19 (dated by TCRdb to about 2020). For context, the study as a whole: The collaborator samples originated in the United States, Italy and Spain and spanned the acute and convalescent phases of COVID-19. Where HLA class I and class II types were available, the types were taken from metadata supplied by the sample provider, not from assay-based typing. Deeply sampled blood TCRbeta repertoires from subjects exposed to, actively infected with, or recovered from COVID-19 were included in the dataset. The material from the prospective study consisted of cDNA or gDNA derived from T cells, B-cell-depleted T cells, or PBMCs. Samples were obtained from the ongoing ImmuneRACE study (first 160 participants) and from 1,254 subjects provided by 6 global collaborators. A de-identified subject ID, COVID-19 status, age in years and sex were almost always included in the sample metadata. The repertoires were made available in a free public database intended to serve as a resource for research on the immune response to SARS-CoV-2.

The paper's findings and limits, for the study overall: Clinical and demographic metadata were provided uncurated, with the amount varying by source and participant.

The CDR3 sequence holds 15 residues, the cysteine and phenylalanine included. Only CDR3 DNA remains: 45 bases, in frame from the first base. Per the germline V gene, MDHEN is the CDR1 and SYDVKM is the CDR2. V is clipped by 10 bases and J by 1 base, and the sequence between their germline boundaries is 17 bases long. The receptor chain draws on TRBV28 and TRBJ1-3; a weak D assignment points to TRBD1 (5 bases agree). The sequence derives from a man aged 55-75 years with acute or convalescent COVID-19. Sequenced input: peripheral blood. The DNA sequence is TGTGCCACCCGGGGTGGGGCGGGATCTGGAAACACCATATATTTT. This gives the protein CATRGGAGSGNTIYF.